Below, 11 T cell receptor beta chains from the same sample are listed, as sequenced in a study of blood T cell repertoires in COVID-19 (dated by TCRdb to about 2020). Receptor amplification or capture employed the immunoSEQ multiplex PCR assay. Imported from immuneACCESS, the table was reduced by TCRdb to in-frame sequences with V and J called. These copies leave out some clones; in studies compared against another copy, an unresolved V gene accounts for under half, and the cause of the remainder is not known. The sample contains approximately 310,000 clones, approximately 91% of them found a single time. Together, the top ten hold over 4% of the sample. The sequenced sample was PBMCs or T cells enriched from blood (not recorded which). These TCRs come from a man in his sixties who had recovered from COVID-19.

The chain is built from TRBV4-1 and TRBJ2-7; D is perhaps TRBD1 (6 bases). Germline V gives CDR1 MGHRA, CDR2 YSYEKL. The CDR3 is 13 amino acids. The V and J ends lost 1 base and 3 bases respectively, with 7 bases between them. The CDR3 DNA reads as TGCGCCAGCAGCCAAGTCAGGGGCTACGAGCAGTACTTC. Its protein is CASSQVRGYEQYF.

The gene calls are TRBV14 and TRBJ2-5, with D tentatively TRBD1 (5 bases). Germline assignment: CDR1 SGHDN and CDR2 FVKESK. The CDR3 covers 13 residues. V lost 5 bases, J lost 5 bases, and 12 bases lay in between. The CDR3 sequence is CASSTGSSETQYF. Written as DNA, the CDR3 is TGTGCCAGCAGCACAGGATCCTCGGAGACCCAGTACTTC.

V gene TRBV5-6 combines with J gene TRBJ1-2, with TRBD1 matching over 8 bases. The CDR3 consists of 15 residues. Unmatched junction bases numbered 7, after V lost 4 bases and J lost 2 bases. From germline, CDR1 is SGHDT and CDR2 YYEEEE. In nucleotides, the CDR3 is TGTGCCAGCAGCCTGATGACAGGGGCCAACTATGGCTACACCTTC. It is translated as CASSLMTGANYGYTF.

The chain carries TRBV2 and TRBJ1-1; TRBD1 might be the D (5 bases). The CDR3 spans 13 residues. The V end was cut by 8 bases, the J end by 5 bases, with 15 bases between. Germline V gives CDR1 SNHLY, CDR2 FYNNEI. CDR3 loop: CASPFRDWTEAFF. Written as DNA, the CDR3 is TGTGCCAGCCCCTTTCGGGACTGGACTGAAGCTTTCTTT. The variable domain in full, completed from reference TRBV2 and TRBJ1-1, reads EPEVTQTPSHQVTQMGQEVILRCVPISNHLYFYWYRQILGQKVEFLVSFYNNEISEKSEIFDDQFSVERPDGSNFTLKIRSTKLEDSAMYFCASPFRDWTEAFFGQGTRLTVV.

This chain connects TRBV19 to TRBJ2-7; 9 nucleotides match TRBD2. CDR3 length: 15 residues. Germline V lookup: CDR1 LNHDA, CDR2 SQIVND (reference sequence). With 6 bases clipped from V and 4 bases from J, the junction kept 10 bases outside the gene matches. The CDR3 protein is CASRPRSSGNYEQYF. CDR3 bases: TGTGCCAGTAGACCTCGGTCTAGCGGGAATTACGAGCAGTACTTC.

This clone was seen only a few times. V usage is TRBV5-1 and J usage is TRBJ2-2; tentative D call: TRBD2 (6 bases). V gave up 4 bases and J gave up 13 bases, with 20 bases separating them. The CDR3 is 14 residues long. Germline-derived CDR1 and CDR2 are SGHRS and YFSETQ. CDR3 nucleotide sequence: TGCGCCAGCAGCCTAGGGACTGACGGACGTGGGCTGTTTTTT. Protein: CASSLGTDGRGLFF.

The chain is built from TRBV7-5 and TRBJ1-6; the tabulated D call, TRBD1, remains unverified against the DNA. TRBV7-5 is reported as a pseudogene. The CDR3 has 14 amino acids. Here the CDR3 DNA reads TGTGCCAGAAGAAAAGGACAGGGAAATTCACCCCTCCACTTT. Protein product: CARRKGQGNSPLHF.

This clone was picked up one time. The V and J genes are TRBV25-1 and TRBJ2-6, with D possibly matching TRBD1 (5 bases). Germline loops: CDR1 MGHDK, CDR2 SYGVNS. The CDR3 spans 17 residues. V was pared by 1 base and J by 0 bases, with 10 bases between. CDR3 in amino acids: CASSEWGSHSGANVLTF. The CDR3 DNA is TGTGCCAGCAGTGAATGGGGCAGTCACTCTGGGGCCAACGTCCTGACTTTC.

CDR3 loop: CSASYRGQETQYF. DNA of the CDR3: TGCAGTGCTAGTTATAGGGGGCAAGAGACCCAGTACTTC. This sequence joins TRBV20-1 and TRBJ2-5, with D perhaps matching TRBD1 (6 bases). The CDR3 has 13 residues. Germline CDR1 and CDR2: DFQATT and SNEGSKA (reference sequence). Trimming cost V 3 bases and J 2 bases, with 10 bases left between them.

This clone has just one count. The chain has TRBV12-3 or TRBV12-4 and TRBJ1-3; TRBD1 agrees at 7 bases. This CDR3 spans 13 amino acids. Germline trimming cut 6 bases from V and 2 bases from J; bases unmatched to any gene: 1. The CDR3 here is CASRTGAGNTIYF. The DNA for the CDR3 is TGTGCCAGCAGAACAGGGGCTGGAAACACCATATATTTT.

The chain joins TRBV28 to TRBJ2-2; possibly TRBD1 for D (6 bases). The ends were cut back, 4 bases at V and 6 bases at J, with 12 bases in the middle. CDR3 length equals 14 residues. CDR1 and CDR2 (germline): MDHEN, SYDVKM. The CDR3 here is CASSSAGAAGELFF. The CDR3, as DNA: TGTGCCAGCAGTTCAGCAGGGGCGGCCGGGGAGCTGTTTTTT.